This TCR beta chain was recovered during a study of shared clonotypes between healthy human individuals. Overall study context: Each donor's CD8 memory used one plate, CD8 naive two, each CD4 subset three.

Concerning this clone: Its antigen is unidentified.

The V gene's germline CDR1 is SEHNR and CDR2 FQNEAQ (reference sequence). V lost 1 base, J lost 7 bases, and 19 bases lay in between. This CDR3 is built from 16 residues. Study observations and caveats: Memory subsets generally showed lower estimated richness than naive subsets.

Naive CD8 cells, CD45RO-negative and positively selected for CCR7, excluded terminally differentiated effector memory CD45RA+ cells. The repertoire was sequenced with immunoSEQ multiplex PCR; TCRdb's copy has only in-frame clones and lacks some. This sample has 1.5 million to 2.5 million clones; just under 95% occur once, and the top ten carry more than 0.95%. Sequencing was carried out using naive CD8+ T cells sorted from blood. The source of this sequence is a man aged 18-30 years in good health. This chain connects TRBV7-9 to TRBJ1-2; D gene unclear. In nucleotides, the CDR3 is TGTGCCAGCAGCTTAGAAGGTTCAGGTTCTTTGTTTGGCTACACCTTC. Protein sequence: CASSLEGSGSLFGYTF.